These 5 T cell receptor beta chains share one sample of origin, sequenced in a study of cytomegalovirus exposure and HLA in healthy donors. With 60 Vbeta and 13 Jbeta primers, the PCR was carried out. Sequencing used immunoSEQ multiplex PCR; TCRdb keeps in-frame clones, though not all of them. Seen here are over 150,000 clones, 70% to 85% observed once, and the top ten hold approximately 2.3%. The sequenced sample was PBMCs. Receptor source: a man aged 45-60 years in good health and CMV-seropositive.

Remarks on this clone: Other DNA sequences in this specimen translate into the identical CDR3. This chain uses TRBV9 with TRBJ1-2; 7 bases fit TRBD1. J lost 7 bases, V lost 2 bases, and 5 bases had no gene match. The germline V gene has CDR1 SGDLS and CDR2 YYNGEE. This CDR3 is 13 amino acids long. The CDR3, as DNA: TGTGCCAGCAGCGTCGAGGGGGCAGCTGGCTACACCTTC. Translation gives CASSVEGAAGYTF. Using reference TRBV9 and TRBJ1-2 for the parts outside the CDR3, the full variable domain is DSGVTQTPKHLITATGQRVTLRCSPRSGDLSVYWYQQSLDQGLQFLIQYYNGEERAKGNILERFSAQQFPDLHSELNLSSLELGDSALYFCASSVEGAAGYTFGSGTRLTVV.

V gene TRBV4-1 combines with J gene TRBJ1-6; D not resolved. The CDR3 contains 16 residues. Germline-derived CDR1 and CDR2 are MGHRA and YSYEKL. V gave up 0 bases and J gave up 7 bases, with 13 bases separating them. CDR3 loop: CASSQEEGSLNSPLHF. DNA for the CDR3: TGCGCCAGCAGCCAAGAGGAGGGATCGTTAAATTCACCCCTCCACTTT.

The chain carries TRBV5-5 and TRBJ1-6; D may be TRBD1 (5 bases). The germline CDR1 and CDR2 sequences are SGHKS and YYEKEE (reference sequence). This CDR3 contains 13 residues. Trimming left V 2 bases short and J 7 bases short, with 7 bases between. The CDR3 here is CASSLPGNSPLHF. CDR3 nucleotide sequence: TGTGCCAGCAGCTTACCAGGGAATTCACCCCTCCACTTT.

The chain joins TRBV5-1 to TRBJ1-4, with 10 nucleotides matching TRBD1. There are 17 residues in the CDR3. V shed 3 bases, J shed 4 bases, and the junction held 9 bases outside the gene matches. In germline, CDR1 is SGHRS, CDR2 YFSETQ. The CDR3 here is CASSSGTGELNNEKLFF. CDR3 coding DNA: TGCGCCAGCAGCTCCGGGACAGGGGAACTCAATAATGAAAAACTGTTTTTT.

The gene calls are TRBV4-3 and TRBJ1-5; a weak D match, TRBD1 (6 bases). The CDR3 loop spans 15 amino acids. Trimming removed 0 bases from V and 7 bases from J, with 13 bases in between. Germline loops: CDR1 LGHNA, CDR2 YSLEER. The CDR3 sequence: CASSQDAGAGQPQHF. Written as DNA, the CDR3 is TGCGCCAGCAGCCAAGATGCGGGGGCAGGACAGCCCCAGCATTTT.